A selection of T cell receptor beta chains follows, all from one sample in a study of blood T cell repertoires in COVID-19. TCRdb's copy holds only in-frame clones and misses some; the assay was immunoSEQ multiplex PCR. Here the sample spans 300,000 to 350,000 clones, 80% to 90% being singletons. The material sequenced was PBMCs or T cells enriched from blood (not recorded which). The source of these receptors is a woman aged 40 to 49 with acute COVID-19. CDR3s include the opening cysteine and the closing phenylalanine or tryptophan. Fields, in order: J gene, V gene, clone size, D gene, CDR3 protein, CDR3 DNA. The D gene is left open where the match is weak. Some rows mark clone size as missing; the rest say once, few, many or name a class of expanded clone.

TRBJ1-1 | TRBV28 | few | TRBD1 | CASSPRGANTEAFF | TGTGCCAGCAGTCCCAGGGGGGCGAACACTGAAGCTTTCTTT
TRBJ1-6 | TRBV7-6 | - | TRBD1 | CASSSLSGGGSNNSPLHF | TGTGCCAGCAGCTCACTAAGTGGAGGGGGCAGCAATAATTCACCCCTCCACTTT
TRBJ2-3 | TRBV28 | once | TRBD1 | CAAYHPPKRQGDGSDTQYF | TGTGCCGCCTATCACCCCCCAAAAAGGCAGGGGGATGGATCAGATACGCAGTATTTT
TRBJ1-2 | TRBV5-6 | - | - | CASSLNSYGYTF | TGTGCCAGCAGCCTGAACAGCTATGGCTACACCTTC
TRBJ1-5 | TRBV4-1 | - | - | CASSREFNQPQHF | TGCGCCAGCAGTAGGGAGTTTAATCAGCCCCAGCATTTT
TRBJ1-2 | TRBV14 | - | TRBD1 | CASSPQDRVGYTF | TGTGCCAGCAGCCCCCAGGACAGGGTTGGCTACACCTTC
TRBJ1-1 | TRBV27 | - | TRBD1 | CASRPLGTGNMNTEAFF | TGTGCCAGCCGCCCATTGGGGACAGGCAACATGAACACTGAAGCTTTCTTT
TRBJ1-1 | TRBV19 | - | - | CASSTGDGTEAFF | TGTGCCAGTAGTACAGGGGACGGCACTGAAGCTTTCTTT
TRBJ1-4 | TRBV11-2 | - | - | CASSLTVGGGEKLFF | TGTGCCAGCAGTTTAACTGTTGGGGGGGGTGAAAAACTGTTTTTT
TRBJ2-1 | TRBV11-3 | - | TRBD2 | CASSLEAGGLLNEQFF | TGTGCCAGCAGCTTAGAGGCGGGGGGGCTTTTAAATGAGCAGTTCTTC
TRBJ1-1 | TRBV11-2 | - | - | CASSLRGTEAFF | TGTGCCAGCAGTTTACGGGGCACTGAAGCTTTCTTT
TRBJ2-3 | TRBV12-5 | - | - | CASGHGTASTDTQYF | TGTGCTAGTGGCCACGGGACTGCTAGCACAGATACGCAGTATTTT
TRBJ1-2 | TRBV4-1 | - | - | CASSQGGLNYGYTF | TGCGCCAGCAGCCAAGGCGGACTGAACTATGGCTACACCTTC
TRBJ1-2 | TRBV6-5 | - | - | CASSLNSLDGYTF | TGTGCCAGCAGTTTGAACAGCCTTGATGGCTACACCTTC
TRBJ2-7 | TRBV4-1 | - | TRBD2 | CASSQDLGGDEQYF | TGCGCCAGCAGCCAAGATTTGGGGGGGGACGAGCAGTACTTC
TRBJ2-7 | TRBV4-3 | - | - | CASSQDRRTTEQYF | TGCGCCAGCAGCCAAGATCGAAGGACTACCGAGCAGTACTTC
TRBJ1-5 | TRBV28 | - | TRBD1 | CASSPRSGTGHQPQHF | TGTGCCAGCAGTCCGCGATCCGGGACAGGGCATCAGCCCCAGCATTTT
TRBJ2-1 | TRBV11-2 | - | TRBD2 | CASSAESGLAGFFSNEQFF | TGTGCCAGCAGCGCAGAGTCGGGACTAGCGGGTTTCTTCTCCAATGAGCAGTTCTTC
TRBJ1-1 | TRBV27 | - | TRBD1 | CASSPRWTGGKHTEAFF | TGTGCCAGCAGTCCTCGCTGGACAGGGGGCAAGCACACTGAAGCTTTCTTT
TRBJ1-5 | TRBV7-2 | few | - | CASSPSRGDQPQHF | TGTGCCAGCAGCCCAAGTCGGGGTGATCAGCCCCAGCATTTT
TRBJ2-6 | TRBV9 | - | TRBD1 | CASSVRTGHSGANVLTF | TGTGCCAGCAGCGTTAGGACAGGGCACTCTGGGGCCAACGTCCTGACTTTC
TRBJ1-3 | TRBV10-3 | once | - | CAISPDGFSGNTIYF | TGTGCCATCAGCCCTGACGGGTTCTCTGGAAACACCATATATTTT
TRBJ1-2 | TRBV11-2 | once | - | CASSDPRSSYTF | TGTGCCAGCAGCGACCCAAGGAGTAGCTACACCTTC
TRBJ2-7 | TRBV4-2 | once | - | CASSQGTAVPSYEQYF | TGTGCCAGCAGCCAAGGGACAGCCGTACCGTCCTACGAGCAGTACTTC
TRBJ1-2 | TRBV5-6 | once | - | CASSLARQEPYGYTF | TGTGCCAGCAGCTTGGCTCGACAAGAACCCTATGGCTACACCTTC
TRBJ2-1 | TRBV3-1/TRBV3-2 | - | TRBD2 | CASSPRTSGTYNEQFF | TGTGCCAGCAGCCCGCGGACTAGCGGGACCTACAATGAGCAGTTCTTC
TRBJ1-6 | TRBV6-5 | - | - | CATRQSPYNSPLHF | TGTGCCACCCGACAGTCGCCCTATAATTCACCCCTCCACTTT
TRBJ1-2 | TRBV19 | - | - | CASSIGGRGDYGYTF | TGTGCCAGTAGTATAGGGGGCAGGGGTGACTATGGCTACACCTTC
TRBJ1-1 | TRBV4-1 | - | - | CASSHAPGHSNTEAFF | TGCGCCAGCAGCCATGCCCCGGGACATTCGAACACTGAAGCTTTCTTT
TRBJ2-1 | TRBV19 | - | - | CASSIGQRFNEQFF | TGTGCCAGTAGTATAGGGCAGCGTTTCAATGAGCAGTTCTTC
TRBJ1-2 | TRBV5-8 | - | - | CASSSAWATGPTDYGYTF | TGTGCCAGCAGCTCGGCCTGGGCGACAGGCCCCACAGACTATGGCTACACCTTC
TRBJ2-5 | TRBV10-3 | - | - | CAIHPGSGSMETQYF | TGTGCCATCCACCCAGGGTCCGGTAGCATGGAGACCCAGTACTTC
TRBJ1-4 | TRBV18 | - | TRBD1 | CASSAGTGGGEKLFF | TGTGCCAGCTCGGCCGGGACAGGGGGCGGTGAAAAACTGTTTTTT
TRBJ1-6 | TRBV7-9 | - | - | CASSPNLGAGGTPLHF | TGTGCCAGCAGCCCGAACCTCGGAGCGGGGGGGACACCCCTCCACTTT
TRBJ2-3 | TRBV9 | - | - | CASSVTITDTQYF | TGTGCCAGCAGCGTGACTATCACAGATACGCAGTATTTT
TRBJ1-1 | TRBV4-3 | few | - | CASSQVRGTEAFF | TGCGCCAGCAGCCAAGTAAGGGGGACTGAAGCTTTCTTT